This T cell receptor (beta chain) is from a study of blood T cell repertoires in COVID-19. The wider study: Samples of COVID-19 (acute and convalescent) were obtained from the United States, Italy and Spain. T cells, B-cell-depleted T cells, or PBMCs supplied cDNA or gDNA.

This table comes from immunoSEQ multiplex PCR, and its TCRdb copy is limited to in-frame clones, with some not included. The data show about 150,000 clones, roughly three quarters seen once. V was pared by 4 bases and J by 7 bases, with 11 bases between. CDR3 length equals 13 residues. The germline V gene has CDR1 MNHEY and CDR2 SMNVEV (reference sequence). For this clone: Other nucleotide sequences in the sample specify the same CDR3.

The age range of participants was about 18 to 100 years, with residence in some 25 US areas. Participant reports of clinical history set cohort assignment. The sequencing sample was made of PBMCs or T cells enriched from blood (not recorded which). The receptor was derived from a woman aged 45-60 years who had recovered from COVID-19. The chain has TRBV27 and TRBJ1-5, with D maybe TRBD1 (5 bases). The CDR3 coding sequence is TGTGCCAGCAGTTCCCAGGGAAGGCAGCCCCAGCATTTT. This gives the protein CASSSQGRQPQHF.